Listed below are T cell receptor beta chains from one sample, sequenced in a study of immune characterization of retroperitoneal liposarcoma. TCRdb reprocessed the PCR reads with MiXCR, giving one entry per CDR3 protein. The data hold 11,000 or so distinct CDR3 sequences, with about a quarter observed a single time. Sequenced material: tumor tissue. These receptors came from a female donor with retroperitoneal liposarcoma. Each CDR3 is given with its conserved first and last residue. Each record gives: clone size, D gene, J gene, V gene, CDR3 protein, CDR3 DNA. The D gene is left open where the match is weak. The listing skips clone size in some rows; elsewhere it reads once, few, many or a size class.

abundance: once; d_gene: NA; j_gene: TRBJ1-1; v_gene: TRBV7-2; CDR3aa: CASSLATVGAQAFF; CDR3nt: TGTGCCAGCAGCTTAGCGACAGTCGGGGCACAAGCTTTCTTT
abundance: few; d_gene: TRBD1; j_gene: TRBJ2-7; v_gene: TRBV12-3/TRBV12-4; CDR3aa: CASSATGTGYHEQYF; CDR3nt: TGTGCCAGCAGTGCAACCGGGACAGGGTACCACGAGCAGTACTTC
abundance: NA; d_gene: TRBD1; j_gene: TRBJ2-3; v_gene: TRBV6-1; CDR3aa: CASSLGTGTTTDTQYF; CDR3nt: TGTGCCAGCAGTCTTGGGACAGGGACTACCACAGATACGCAGTATTTT
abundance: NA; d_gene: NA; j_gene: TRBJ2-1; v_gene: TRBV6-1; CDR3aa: CASRSSQETQFF; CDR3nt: TGTGCCAGCAGGTCCAGTCAAGAGACCCAGTTCTTC
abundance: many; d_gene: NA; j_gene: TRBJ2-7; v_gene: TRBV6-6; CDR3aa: CASSYSRGAPEQYF; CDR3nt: TGTGCCAGCAGTTACAGTCGGGGGGCGCCCGAGCAGTACTTC
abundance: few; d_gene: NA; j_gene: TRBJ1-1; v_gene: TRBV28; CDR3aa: CASSLVNRNTEAFF; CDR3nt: TGTGCCAGCAGTTTAGTGAATAGAAACACTGAAGCTTTCTTT
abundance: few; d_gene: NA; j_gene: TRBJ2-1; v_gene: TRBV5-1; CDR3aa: CASSLGDRSFTDEQFF; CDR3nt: TGCGCCAGCAGCTTGGGCGACAGGAGTTTTACGGATGAGCAGTTCTTC
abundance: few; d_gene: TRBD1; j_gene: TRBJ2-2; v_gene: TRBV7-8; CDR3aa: CASSRTGLNTGELFF; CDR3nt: TGTGCCAGCAGTCGGACAGGACTGAACACCGGGGAGCTGTTTTTT
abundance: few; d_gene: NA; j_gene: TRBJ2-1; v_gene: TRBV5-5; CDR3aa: CASTIGNEQFF; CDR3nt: TGTGCCAGCACCATAGGCAATGAGCAGTTCTTC
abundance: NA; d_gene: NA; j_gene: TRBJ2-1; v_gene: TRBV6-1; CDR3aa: CASSPPLPYNEQFF; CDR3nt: TGTGCCAGCAGTCCCCCGTTGCCCTACAATGAGCAGTTCTTC
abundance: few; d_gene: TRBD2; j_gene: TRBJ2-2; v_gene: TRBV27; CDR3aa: CASRKPGLANTGELFF; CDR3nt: TGTGCCAGCAGAAAACCGGGACTAGCGAACACCGGGGAGCTGTTTTTT
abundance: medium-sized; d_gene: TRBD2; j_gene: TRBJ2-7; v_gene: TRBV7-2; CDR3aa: CASSLYPSGRAANEQYF; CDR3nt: TGTGCCAGCAGCTTATATCCTAGCGGGAGGGCCGCCAACGAGCAGTACTTC
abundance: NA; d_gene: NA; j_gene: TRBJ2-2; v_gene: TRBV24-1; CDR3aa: CATSDPGLGAGELFF; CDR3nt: TGTGCCACCAGTGATCCTGGACTGGGCGCAGGGGAGCTGTTTTTT
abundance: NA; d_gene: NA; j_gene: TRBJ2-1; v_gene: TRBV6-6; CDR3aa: CASSYSILGRQGILIGSYEQFF; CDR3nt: TGTGCCAGCAGTTACTCGATATTGGGGAGGCAGGGGATTCTGATTGGGAGCTACGAGCAGTTCTTC
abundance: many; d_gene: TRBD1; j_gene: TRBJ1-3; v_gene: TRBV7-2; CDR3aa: CASSPDRVDGNTIYF; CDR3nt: TGTGCCAGCAGCCCGGACAGGGTGGACGGAAACACCATATATTTT
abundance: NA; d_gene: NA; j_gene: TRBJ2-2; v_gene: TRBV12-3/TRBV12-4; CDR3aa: CASGNPRAAGELFF; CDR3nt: TGTGCCAGCGGAAATCCGAGGGCAGCCGGGGAGCTGTTTTTT
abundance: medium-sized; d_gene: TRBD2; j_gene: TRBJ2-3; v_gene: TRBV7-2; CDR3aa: CASSLRTSGMVPQYF; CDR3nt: TGTGCCAGCAGCTTAAGGACTAGCGGGATGGTCCCGCAGTATTTT
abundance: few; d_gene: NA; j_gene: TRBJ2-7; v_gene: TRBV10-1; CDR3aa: CASSLGSQDNEQYF; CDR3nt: TGCGCCAGCAGTTTGGGCAGCCAAGACAATGAGCAGTACTTC
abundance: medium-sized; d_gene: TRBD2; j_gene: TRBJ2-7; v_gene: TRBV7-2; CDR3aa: CASSSPTSGGLSSYNEQYF; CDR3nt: TGTGCCAGCAGCAGCCCTACTAGCGGGGGTCTGAGCTCCTACAATGAGCAGTACTTC
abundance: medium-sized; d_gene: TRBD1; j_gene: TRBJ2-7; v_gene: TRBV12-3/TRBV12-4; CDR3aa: CASSFRQGSEQYF; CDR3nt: TGTGCCAGCAGTTTCCGACAGGGAAGCGAGCAGTACTTC
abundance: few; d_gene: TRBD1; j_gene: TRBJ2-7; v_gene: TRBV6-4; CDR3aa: CASSDSTGGYNEQYF; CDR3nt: TGTGCCAGCAGTGACTCGACAGGGGGCTACAATGAGCAGTACTTC
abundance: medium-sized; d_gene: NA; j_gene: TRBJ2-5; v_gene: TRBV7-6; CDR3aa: CASSPRETQYF; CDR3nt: TGTGCCAGCAGCCCGCGGGAGACCCAGTACTTC
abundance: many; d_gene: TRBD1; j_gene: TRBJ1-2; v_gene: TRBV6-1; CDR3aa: CASRQGEYGYTF; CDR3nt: TGTGCCAGCAGGCAGGGGGAGTATGGCTACACCTTC
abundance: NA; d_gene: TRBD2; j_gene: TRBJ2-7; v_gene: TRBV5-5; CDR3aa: CASSLARASGLYEQYF; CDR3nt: TGTGCCAGCAGCTTGGCCAGGGCTAGCGGACTCTACGAGCAGTACTTC
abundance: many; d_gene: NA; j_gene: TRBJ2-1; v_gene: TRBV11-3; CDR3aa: CASSPRGSDYEQFF; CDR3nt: TGTGCCAGCAGTCCCAGGGGCAGTGACTACGAGCAGTTCTTC
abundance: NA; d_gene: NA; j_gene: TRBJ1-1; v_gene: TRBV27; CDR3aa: CASRGGGRTEAFF; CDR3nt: TGTGCCAGCAGGGGGGGTGGCCGCACTGAAGCTTTCTTT
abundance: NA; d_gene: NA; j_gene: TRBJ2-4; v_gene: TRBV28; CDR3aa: CASSIQYAKNIQYF; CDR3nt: TGTGCCAGCAGTATACAGTATGCCAAAAACATTCAGTACTTC
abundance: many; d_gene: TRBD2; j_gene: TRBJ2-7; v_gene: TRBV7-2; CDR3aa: CASSLAGAPYEQYF; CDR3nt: TGTGCCAGCAGTCTAGCGGGAGCCCCCTACGAGCAGTACTTC
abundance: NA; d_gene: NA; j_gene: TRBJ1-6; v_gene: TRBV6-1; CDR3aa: CASTEWNDNSPLHF; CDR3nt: TGTGCCAGCACTGAGTGGAATGATAATTCACCCCTCCACTTT
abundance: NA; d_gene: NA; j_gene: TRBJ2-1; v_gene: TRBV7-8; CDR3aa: CASSSGDNYEQFF; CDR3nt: TGTGCCAGCAGCTCCGGGGACAACTACGAGCAGTTCTTC
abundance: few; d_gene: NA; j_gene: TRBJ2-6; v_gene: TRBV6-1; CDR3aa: CASSLSGLQSSGANVLTF; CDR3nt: TGTGCCAGCAGCCTATCGGGACTCCAGAGCTCTGGGGCCAACGTCCTGACTTTC
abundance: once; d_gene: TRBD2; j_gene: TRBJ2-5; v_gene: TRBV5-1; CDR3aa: CASSFRTSGDISYNEQYF; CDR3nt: TGCGCCAGCAGCTTCCGGACTAGCGGGGACATCTCCTACAATGAGCAGTACTTC
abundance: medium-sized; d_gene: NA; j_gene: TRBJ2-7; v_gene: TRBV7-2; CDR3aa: CASSRTVYEQYF; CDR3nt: TGTGCCAGCAGTCGGACGGTTTACGAGCAGTACTTC
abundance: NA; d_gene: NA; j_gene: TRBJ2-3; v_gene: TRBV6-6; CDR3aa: CASSYSPASPPDTQYF; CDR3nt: TGTGCCAGCAGTTACTCCCCTGCTTCCCCGCCAGATACGCAGTATTTT
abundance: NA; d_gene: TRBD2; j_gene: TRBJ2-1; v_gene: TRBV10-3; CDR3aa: CAISERIAGGNNNEQFF; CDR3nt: TGTGCCATCAGTGAGAGGATAGCGGGGGGGAACAACAATGAGCAGTTCTTC
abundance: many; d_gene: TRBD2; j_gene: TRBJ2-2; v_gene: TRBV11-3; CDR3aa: CASSALAGAGSGELFF; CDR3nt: TGTGCCAGCAGCGCATTAGCGGGAGCGGGTTCCGGGGAGCTGTTTTTT
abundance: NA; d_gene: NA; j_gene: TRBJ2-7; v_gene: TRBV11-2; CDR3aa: CASSLSGSEQYF; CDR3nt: TGTGCCAGCAGCTTATCAGGGTCCGAGCAGTACTTC
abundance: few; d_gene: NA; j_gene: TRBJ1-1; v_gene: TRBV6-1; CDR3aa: CASSTTGWGTEAFF; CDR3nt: TGTGCCAGCAGTACCACAGGGTGGGGCACTGAAGCTTTCTTT
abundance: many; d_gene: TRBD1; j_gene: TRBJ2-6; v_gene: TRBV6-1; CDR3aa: CASRADRGGSGANVLTF; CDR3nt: TGTGCCAGCAGAGCGGACAGGGGAGGTTCTGGGGCCAACGTCCTGACTTTC
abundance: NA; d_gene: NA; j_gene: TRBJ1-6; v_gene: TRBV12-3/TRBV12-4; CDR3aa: CASRSSYSPLHF; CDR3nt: TGTGCCAGCAGATCCTCGTATTCACCCCTCCACTTT
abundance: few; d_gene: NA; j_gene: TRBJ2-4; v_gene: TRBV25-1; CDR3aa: CASRANLGAAKNIQYF; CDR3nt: TGTGCCAGCAGGGCCAATCTCGGTGCAGCCAAAAACATTCAGTACTTC
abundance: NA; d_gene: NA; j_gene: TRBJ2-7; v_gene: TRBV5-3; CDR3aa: CASSLMEGYEQYF; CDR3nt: TGTGCCAGCAGCTTGATGGAGGGTTACGAGCAGTACTTC
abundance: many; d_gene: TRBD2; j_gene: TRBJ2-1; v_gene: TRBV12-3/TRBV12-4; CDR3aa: CASRGSGESYEQFF; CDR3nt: TGTGCCAGCAGGGGTAGCGGGGAATCCTACGAGCAGTTCTTC
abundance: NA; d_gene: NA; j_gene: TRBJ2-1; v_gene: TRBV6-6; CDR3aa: CASSSTSGPAYNEQFF; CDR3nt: TGTGCCAGCAGTTCAACCAGCGGACCAGCTTACAATGAGCAGTTCTTC
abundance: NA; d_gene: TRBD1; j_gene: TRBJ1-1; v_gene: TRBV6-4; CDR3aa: CASRLTGSTEAFF; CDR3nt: TGTGCCAGCAGATTGACAGGGAGCACTGAAGCTTTCTTT
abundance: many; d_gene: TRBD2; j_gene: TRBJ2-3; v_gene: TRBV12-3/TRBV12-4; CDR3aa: CASSPGLAVATDTQYF; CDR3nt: TGTGCCAGCAGTCCGGGACTAGCGGTAGCCACAGATACGCAGTATTTT
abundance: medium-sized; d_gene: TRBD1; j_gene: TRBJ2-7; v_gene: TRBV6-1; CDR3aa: CASSEEGHRQGMDEQYF; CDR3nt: TGTGCCAGCAGTGAAGAAGGCCATAGACAGGGGATGGACGAGCAGTACTTC
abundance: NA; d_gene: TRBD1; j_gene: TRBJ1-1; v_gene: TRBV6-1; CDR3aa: CASSAGTANTEAFF; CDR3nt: TGTGCCAGCAGTGCCGGGACAGCGAACACTGAAGCTTTCTTT
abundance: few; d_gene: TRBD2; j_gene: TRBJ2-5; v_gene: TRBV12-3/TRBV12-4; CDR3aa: CASSLSALAGAEETQYF; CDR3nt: TGTGCCAGCAGTTTATCTGCTTTAGCGGGGGCCGAAGAGACCCAGTACTTC
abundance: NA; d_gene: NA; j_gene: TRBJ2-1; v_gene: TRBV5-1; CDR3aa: CASSSGQLHNEQFF; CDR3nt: TGCGCCAGCAGCTCCGGACAGTTGCACAATGAGCAGTTCTTC
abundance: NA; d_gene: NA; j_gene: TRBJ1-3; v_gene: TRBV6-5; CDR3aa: CASSEDQGTGNTIYF; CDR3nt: TGTGCCAGCAGTGAGGACCAGGGGACTGGAAACACCATATATTTT
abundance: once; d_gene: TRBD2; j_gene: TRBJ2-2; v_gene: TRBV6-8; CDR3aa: CASSLGLAGGTGELFF; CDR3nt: TGTGCCAGCAGTTTAGGACTAGCGGGTGGCACCGGGGAGCTGTTTTTT
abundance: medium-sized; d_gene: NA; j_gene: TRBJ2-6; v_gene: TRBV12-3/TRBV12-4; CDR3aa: CASSLRGSGANVLTF; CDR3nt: TGTGCCAGCAGTTTAAGGGGCTCTGGGGCCAACGTCCTGACTTTC
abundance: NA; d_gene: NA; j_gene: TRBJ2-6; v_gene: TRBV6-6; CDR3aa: CASRIGGAGANVLTF; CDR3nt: TGTGCCAGCAGGATTGGGGGCGCTGGGGCCAACGTCCTGACTTTC